These 5 T cell receptor beta chains came from one sample sequenced in a study of blood T cell repertoires in COVID-19. The data were produced by immunoSEQ multiplex PCR, yet TCRdb's version contains in-frame clones alone and is incomplete. The table lists almost 250,000 clones, around 88% of them singletons, with about 6% in the top ten. Material for sequencing was peripheral blood. Receptors were obtained from a woman older than 75 with COVID-19, enrolled during active disease.

The chain links TRBV7-2 to TRBJ1-5; tentative D call: TRBD1 (5 bases). Trimming removed 5 bases from V and 2 bases from J, with 16 bases in between. CDR1 SGHTA and CDR2 FQGNSA come from the germline V gene. The CDR3 is 16 residues long. CDR3 DNA: TGTGCCAGCAGCGTTGGCGGGGGAGTTGGCAATCAGCCCCAGCATTTT. Translation gives CASSVGGGVGNQPQHF.

The chain uses TRBV6-5 and TRBJ1-1; D is unresolved. V was trimmed by 7 bases and J by 0 bases, leaving 9 bases between them. This CDR3 has 13 amino acids. CDR1 is MNHEY and CDR2 is SVGAGI in the germline V gene. DNA of the CDR3: TGTGCCAGCACGTCCGGTATGAACACTGAAGCTTTCTTT. Translating it yields CASTSGMNTEAFF.

This rearrangement joins TRBV6-5 to TRBJ2-2; 7 positions agree with TRBD1. Germline-derived CDR1 and CDR2 are MNHEY and SVGAGI. V lost 6 bases, J lost 0 bases, and 4 bases stayed unmatched. CDR3 length: 15 residues. CDR3 sequence: CASSSQGANTGELFF. The CDR3 nucleotides read TGTGCCAGCAGCTCCCAGGGGGCGAACACCGGGGAGCTGTTTTTT.

The chain couples TRBV2 to TRBJ2-2; 7 nucleotides line up with TRBD2. The J segment lost 4 bases and the V segment lost 6 bases, leaving 5 bases of the junction unmatched. CDR1 and CDR2 from the germline V gene are SNHLY and FYNNEI. This CDR3 region has 14 residues. CDR3 in amino acids: CASSGTTRTGELFF. CDR3 nucleotide sequence: TGTGCCAGCAGCGGGACTACACGCACCGGGGAGCTGTTTTTT.

The chain combines TRBV28 with TRBJ1-2; D not resolved. Trimming stripped 6 bases from V and 4 bases from J, with 18 bases between. CDR1 is MDHEN, CDR2 SYDVKM, per germline. The CDR3 consists of 15 residues. CDR3 region: CASRDARLGSYGYTF. CDR3 sequence (DNA): TGTGCCAGCAGAGACGCTAGGTTAGGGAGCTATGGCTACACCTTC.